This T cell receptor (beta chain) was captured in a study of T cell responses to AZD1222 COVID-19 vaccine. Clones were read by immunoSEQ multiplex PCR, and TCRdb kept only the in-frame ones, dropping some. The sample has some 130,000 clones; 92% are singletons. Details on this clone: Its antigen is not identified.

The CDR3 runs to 15 residues. Germline V gene lookup returns CDR1 SGHTA and CDR2 FQGNSA. V gave up 1 base and J gave up 8 bases, with 17 bases separating them. Study-level findings and limits: Targets within unmutated variant regions were reportedly found for nearly half of spike-specific TCRs.

This chain links TRBV7-2 with TRBJ1-2, with D perhaps TRBD1 (5 bases). This sequence was found in an adult who received the AZD1222 COVID-19 vaccine. The sample in question was peripheral blood, obtained 28 days after the second AZD1222 dose. CDR3 bases: TGTGCCAGCAGCTTAGGAGTTGGGACGATGGGGGGCTACACCTTC. Protein product: CASSLGVGTMGGYTF.